Included here is one TCR beta chain sequence, with context. The antigen is unknown. This sample is drawn from a study of cytomegalovirus exposure and HLA in healthy donors. CDR3 length: 15 residues. The J segment lost 8 bases and the V segment lost 4 bases, leaving 12 bases of the junction unmatched. The V gene's germline CDR1 is SGDLS and CDR2 YYNGEE. The study's findings and limits: In a later analysis, 15,000 to 20,000 TCR beta sequences were associated with HLA alleles at 0.05 false discovery rate.

PCR was performed using 60 Vbeta and 13 Jbeta primers. Sequencing used immunoSEQ multiplex PCR; TCRdb keeps in-frame clones, though not all of them. The data contain under 150,000 clones, 70% to 75% of them singletons. Sequencing was carried out using PBMCs. J is TRBJ1-2 and V is TRBV9; 9 bases agree with TRBD1. This TCR was recovered from a human donor in good health. CDR3 in amino acids: CASSTPPGTGSGYTF. In nucleotides, the CDR3 is TGTGCCAGCAGCACCCCCCCGGGGACAGGGAGCGGCTACACCTTC.